Sequencing of this T cell receptor (beta chain) was carried out in a study of cytomegalovirus exposure and HLA in healthy donors. Study-wide results and limits: Later examination showed HLA-associated TCR beta chains had greater clonal expansion than equally common others. Within a later analysis, the majority of CMV-associated TCR beta chains appeared HLA-restricted. Several V segments, TRBV6-2 and TRBV6-3 among them, could not be told apart and were dropped.

PCR used 60 Vbeta primers and 13 Jbeta primers. Sequencing used immunoSEQ multiplex PCR; TCRdb keeps in-frame clones, though not all of them. The sample contains some 95,000 clones, approximately 80% of which appear only once. Of note for this clone: No antigen is known for it.

Germline V gene sequence: CDR1 MGHRA, CDR2 YSYEKL. V was pared by 4 bases and J by 3 bases, with 9 bases of the junction left unmatched. There are 16 residues in the CDR3. The source is a woman aged 40 to 50 in good health and CMV-seronegative. The sequencing sample was made of PBMCs. The chain has TRBV4-1 and TRBJ1-2; 9 bases map to TRBD1. This CDR3 is CASSRLTGGWDYGYTF. Written as DNA, the CDR3 is TGCGCCAGCAGCCGATTGACAGGGGGTTGGGACTATGGCTACACCTTC.